The clone carrying this TCR beta chain has a single count. This specimen belongs to a study of blood T cell repertoires in COVID-19. Turning to the study itself: The analysed material was cDNA or gDNA that came from T cells, B-cell-depleted T cells, or PBMCs.

Per the original methods: Amplification of reference gene primers provided the estimated nucleated cell counts. Sequencing used immunoSEQ multiplex PCR; TCRdb keeps in-frame clones, though not all of them. The V and J calls and the clone size are those of that table, but D and trimming were determined from the DNA. Of about 140,000 clones listed, around four fifths are singletons. Trimming at V came to 5 bases and at J to 0 bases, leaving 6 bases not matched to a gene. This CDR3 is built from 17 residues. The germline gives CDR1 SGHVS, CDR2 FQNEAQ. The rearrangement joins TRBV7-8 to TRBJ1-4, with 10 bases matching TRBD1. Sequencing was performed on peripheral blood. The receptor was derived from a man in his sixties who had recovered from COVID-19. In DNA, the CDR3 is TGTGCCAGCAGCCCCGGGACAGGGGTCGCAACTAATGAAAAACTGTTTTTT. Its translation is CASSPGTGVATNEKLFF. Using reference TRBV7-8 and TRBJ1-4 for the parts outside the CDR3, the full variable domain is GAGVSQSPRYKVAKRGQDVALRCDPISGHVSLFWYQQALGQGPEFLTYFQNEAQLDKSGLPSDRFFAERPEGSVSTLKIQRTQQEDSAVYLCASSPGTGVATNEKLFFGSGTQLSVL.